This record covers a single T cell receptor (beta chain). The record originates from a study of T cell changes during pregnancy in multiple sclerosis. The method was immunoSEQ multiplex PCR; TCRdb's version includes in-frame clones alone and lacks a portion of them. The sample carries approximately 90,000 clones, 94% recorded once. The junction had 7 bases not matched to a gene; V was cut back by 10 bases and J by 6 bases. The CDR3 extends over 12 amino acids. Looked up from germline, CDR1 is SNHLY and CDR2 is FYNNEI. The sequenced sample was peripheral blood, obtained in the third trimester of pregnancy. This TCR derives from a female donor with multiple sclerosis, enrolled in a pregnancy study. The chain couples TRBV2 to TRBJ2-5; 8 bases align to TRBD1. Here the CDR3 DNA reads TGTGCCACCCGAGGACAGGGACAGACCCAGTACTTC. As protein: CATRGQGQTQYF.